The sequence of this T cell receptor beta chain was determined in a study of Graves' ophthalmopathy and Graves' hyperthyroidism. General study findings and limits: Blood also contained most of the expanded thyroid clonotypes above 0.001 frequency. Ophthalmopathy could be told apart from stable hyperthyroidism by a 13-signature model (around 90% sensitivity, about 80% specificity).

There are 18 residues in the CDR3. Germline assignment: CDR1 MGHDK and CDR2 SYGVNS. Trimming shortened V by 1 base and J by 0 bases, and 18 bases separated the two germline ends. At least ten counts were recorded for this clonotype. The antigen remains undetermined. Using RNA transcripts, the TCR beta CDR3 regions were amplified. A first-round RT-PCR used HTBI primers, followed by a second-round multiplex PCR. TCRdb used MiXCR to reprocess the multiplex PCR reads, holding one entry per CDR3 protein. The sample yields about 480,000 distinct CDR3 sequences, about an eighth seen once. The TCR was taken from a woman aged 30 to 39 with Graves' ophthalmopathy. Input material: blood. V gene TRBV25-1 combines with J gene TRBJ2-5, with D possibly being TRBD1 (6 bases). The CDR3 DNA is TGTGCCAGCAGTGAATCCCAAGCCGGGACAAAGTACCAAGAGACCCAGTACTTC. Protein sequence: CASSESQAGTKYQETQYF. The full variable domain, its missing parts supplied by reference TRBV25-1 and TRBJ2-5, is EADIYQTPRYLVIGTGKKITLECSQTMGHDKMYWYQQDPGMELHLIHYSYGVNSTEKGDLSSESTVSRIRTEHFPLTLESARPSHTSQYLCASSESQAGTKYQETQYFGPGTRLLVL.